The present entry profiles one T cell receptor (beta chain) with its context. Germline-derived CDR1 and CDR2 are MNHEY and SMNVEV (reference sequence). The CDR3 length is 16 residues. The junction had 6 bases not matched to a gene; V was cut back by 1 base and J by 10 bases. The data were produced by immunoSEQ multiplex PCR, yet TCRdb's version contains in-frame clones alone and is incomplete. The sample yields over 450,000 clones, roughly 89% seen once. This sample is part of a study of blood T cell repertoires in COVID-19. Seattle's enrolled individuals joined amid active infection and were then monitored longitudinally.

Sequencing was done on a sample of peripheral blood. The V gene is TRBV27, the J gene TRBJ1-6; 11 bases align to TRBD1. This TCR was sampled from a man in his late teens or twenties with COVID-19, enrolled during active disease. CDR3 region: CASSLFFGTGGSPLHF. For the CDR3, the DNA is TGTGCCAGCAGTTTATTTTTTGGGACAGGGGGGTCACCCCTCCACTTT.